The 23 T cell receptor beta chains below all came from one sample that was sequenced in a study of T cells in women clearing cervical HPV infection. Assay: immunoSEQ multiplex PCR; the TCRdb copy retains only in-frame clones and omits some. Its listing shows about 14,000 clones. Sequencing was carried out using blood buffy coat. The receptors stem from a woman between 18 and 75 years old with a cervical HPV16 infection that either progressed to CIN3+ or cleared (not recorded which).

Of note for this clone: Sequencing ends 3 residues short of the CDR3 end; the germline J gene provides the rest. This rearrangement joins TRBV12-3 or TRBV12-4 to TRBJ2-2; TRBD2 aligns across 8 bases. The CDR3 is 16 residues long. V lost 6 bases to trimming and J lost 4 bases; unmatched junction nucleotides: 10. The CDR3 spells CASSPTGGVLTGELFF. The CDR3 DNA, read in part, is TGTGCCAGCAGCCCTACGGGGGGGGTTCTCACCGGGGAG.

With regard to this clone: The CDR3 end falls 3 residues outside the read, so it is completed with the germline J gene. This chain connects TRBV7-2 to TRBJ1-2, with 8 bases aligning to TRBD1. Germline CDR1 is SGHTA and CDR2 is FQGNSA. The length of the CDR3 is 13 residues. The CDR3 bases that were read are TGTGCCAGCAGCGCGTCAGGGGGCAACGAC. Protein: CASSASGGND. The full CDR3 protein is CASSASGGNDYTF.

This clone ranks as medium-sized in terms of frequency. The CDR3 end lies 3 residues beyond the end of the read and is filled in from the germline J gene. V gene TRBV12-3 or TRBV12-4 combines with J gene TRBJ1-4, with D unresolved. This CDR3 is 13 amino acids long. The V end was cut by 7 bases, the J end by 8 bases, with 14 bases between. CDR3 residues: CASNIRAEEKLFF. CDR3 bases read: TGTGCCAGCAACATAAGGGCCGAGGAAAAA.

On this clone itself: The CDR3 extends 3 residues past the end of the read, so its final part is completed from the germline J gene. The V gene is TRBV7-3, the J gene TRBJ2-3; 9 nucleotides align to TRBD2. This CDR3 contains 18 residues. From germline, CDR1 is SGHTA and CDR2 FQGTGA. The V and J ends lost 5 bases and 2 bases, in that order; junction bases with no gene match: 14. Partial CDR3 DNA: TGTGCCAGCAGCCCCGGCCGTATTAGCGGGGGATTCACAGATACG. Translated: CASSPGRISGGFTDT. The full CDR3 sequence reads CASSPGRISGGFTDTQYF.

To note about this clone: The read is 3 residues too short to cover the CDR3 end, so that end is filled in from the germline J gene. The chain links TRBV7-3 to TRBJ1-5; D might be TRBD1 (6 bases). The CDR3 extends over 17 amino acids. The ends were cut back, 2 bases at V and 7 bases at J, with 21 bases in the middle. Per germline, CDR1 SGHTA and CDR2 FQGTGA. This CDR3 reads CASSLPGWGQGRQPQHF. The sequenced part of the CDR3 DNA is TGTGCCAGCAGCTTACCCGGATGGGGGCAGGGAAGGCAGCCC.

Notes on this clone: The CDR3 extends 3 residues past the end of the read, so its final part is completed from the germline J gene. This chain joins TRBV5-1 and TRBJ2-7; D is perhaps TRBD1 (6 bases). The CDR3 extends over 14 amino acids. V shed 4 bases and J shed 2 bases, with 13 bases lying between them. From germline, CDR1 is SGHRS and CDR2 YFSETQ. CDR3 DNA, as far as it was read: TGCGCCAGCAGCATACAGGGTCCCCCCTACGAG. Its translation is CASSIQGPPYE. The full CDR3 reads CASSIQGPPYEQYF. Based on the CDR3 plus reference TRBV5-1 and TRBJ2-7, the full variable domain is KAGVTQTPRYLIKTRGQQVTLSCSPISGHRSVSWYQQTPGQGLQFLFEYFSETQRNKGNFPGRFSGRQFSNSRSEMNVSTLELGDSALYLCASSIQGPPYEQYFGPGTRLTVT.

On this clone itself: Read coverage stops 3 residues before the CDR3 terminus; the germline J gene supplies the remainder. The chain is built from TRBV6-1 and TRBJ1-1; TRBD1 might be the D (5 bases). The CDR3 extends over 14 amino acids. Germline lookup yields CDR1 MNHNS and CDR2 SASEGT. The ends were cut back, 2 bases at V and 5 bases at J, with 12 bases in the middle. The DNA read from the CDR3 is TGTGCCAGCAGTGAAATGGAGGGGATGACTGAA. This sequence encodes CASSEMEGMTE. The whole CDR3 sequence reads CASSEMEGMTEAFF.

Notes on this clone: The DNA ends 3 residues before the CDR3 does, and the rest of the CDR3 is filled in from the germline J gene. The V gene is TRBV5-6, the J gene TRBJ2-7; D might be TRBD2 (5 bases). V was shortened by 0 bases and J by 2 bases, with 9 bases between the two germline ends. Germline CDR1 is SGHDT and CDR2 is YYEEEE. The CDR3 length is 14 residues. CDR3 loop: CASSLGGLTYEQYF. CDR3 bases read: TGTGCCAGCAGCTTGGGAGGGCTCACCTACGAG.

CDR3 in amino acids: CASSLVKYEQYF. Partial CDR3 DNA: TGTGCCAGCAGCTTAGTCAAATACGAG. The chain joins TRBV7-9 to TRBJ2-7, with D unresolved. The read terminates 3 residues ahead of where the CDR3 ends, so the germline J gene completes it. Germline lookup yields CDR1 SEHNR and CDR2 FQNEAQ (reference sequence). Trimming removed 1 base at V and 4 bases at J, with 5 bases between. The CDR3 length is 12 residues.

CDR3 sequence reads: CASSPGGAGTGNIQYF. Partial CDR3 DNA: TGTGCCAGCAGCCCCGGCGGAGCGGGGACGGGCAACATT. The chain is built from TRBV6-2 or TRBV6-3 and TRBJ2-4; 7 bases match TRBD2. The CDR3 end falls 3 residues outside the read, so it is completed with the germline J gene. V lost 6 bases and J lost 7; bases outside the gene matches: 15. The CDR3 length is 16 residues. Germline CDR1 is MNHEY and CDR2 is SVGEGT.

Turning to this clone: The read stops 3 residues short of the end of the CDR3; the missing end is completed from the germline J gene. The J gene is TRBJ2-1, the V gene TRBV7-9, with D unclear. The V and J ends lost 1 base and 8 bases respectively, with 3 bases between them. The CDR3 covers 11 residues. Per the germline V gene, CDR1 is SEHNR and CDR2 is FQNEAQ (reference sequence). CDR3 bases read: TGTGCCAGCAGCTTAGGCGATGAG. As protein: CASSLGDE. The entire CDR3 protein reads CASSLGDEQFF.

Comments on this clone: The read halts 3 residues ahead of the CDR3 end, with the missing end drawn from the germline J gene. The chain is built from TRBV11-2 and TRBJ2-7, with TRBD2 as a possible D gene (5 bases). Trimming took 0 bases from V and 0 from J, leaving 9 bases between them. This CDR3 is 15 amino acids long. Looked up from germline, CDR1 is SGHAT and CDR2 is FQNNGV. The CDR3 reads CASSLDHGDSYEQYF. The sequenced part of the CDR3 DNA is TGTGCCAGCAGCTTAGATCACGGGGACTCCTACGAG.

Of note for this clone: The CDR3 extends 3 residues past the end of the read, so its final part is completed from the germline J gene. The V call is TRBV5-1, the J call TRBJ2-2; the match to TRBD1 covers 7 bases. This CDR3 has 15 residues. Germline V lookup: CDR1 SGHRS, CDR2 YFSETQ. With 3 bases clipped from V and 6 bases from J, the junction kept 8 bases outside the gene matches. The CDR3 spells CASSSRTGSSGELFF. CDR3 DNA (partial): TGCGCCAGCAGCTCAAGGACAGGATCGTCCGGGGAG. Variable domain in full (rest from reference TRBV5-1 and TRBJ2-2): KAGVTQTPRYLIKTRGQQVTLSCSPISGHRSVSWYQQTPGQGLQFLFEYFSETQRNKGNFPGRFSGRQFSNSRSEMNVSTLELGDSALYLCASSSRTGSSGELFFGEGSRLTVL.

Partial CDR3 DNA: TGTGCCAGCAGTCCGCAGGGGATCGGGAATCAGCCG. This gives the protein CASSPQGIGNQP. The entire CDR3 reads CASSPQGIGNQPQYF. The chain links TRBV2 to TRBJ2-3; D perhaps matches TRBD1 (6 bases). From the germline J gene comes the end of the CDR3, since the read stops 3 residues before it. Germline CDR1 and CDR2: SNHLY and FYNNEI. The CDR3 has 15 amino acids. Full variable domain (missing parts from reference TRBV2 and TRBJ2-3): EPEVTQTPSHQVTQMGQEVILRCVPISNHLYFYWYRQILGQKVEFLVSFYNNEISEKSEIFDDQFSVERPDGSNFTLKIRSTKLEDSAMYFCASSPQGIGNQPQYFGPGTRLTVL.

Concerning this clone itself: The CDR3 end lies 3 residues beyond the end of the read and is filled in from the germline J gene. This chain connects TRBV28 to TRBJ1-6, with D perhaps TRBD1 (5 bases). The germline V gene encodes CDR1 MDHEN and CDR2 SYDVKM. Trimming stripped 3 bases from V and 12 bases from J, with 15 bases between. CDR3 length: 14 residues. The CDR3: CASSFSQGREPLHF. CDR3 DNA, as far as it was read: TGTGCCAGCAGTTTTTCCCAGGGAAGGGAACCC.

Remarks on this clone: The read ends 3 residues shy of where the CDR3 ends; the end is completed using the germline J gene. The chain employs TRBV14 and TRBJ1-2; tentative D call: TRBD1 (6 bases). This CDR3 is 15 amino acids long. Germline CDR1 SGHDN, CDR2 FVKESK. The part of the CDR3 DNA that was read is TGTGCCAGCAGCCAAGATCTAAGCCAGGGGATCGGC. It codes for CASSQDLSQGIG. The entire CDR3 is CASSQDLSQGIGYTF.

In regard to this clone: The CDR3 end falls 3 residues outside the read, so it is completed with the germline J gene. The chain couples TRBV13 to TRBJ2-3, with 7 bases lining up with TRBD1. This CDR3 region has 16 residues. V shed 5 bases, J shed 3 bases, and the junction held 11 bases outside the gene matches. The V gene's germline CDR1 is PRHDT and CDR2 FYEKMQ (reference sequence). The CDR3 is CASSTRTGSLTDTQYF. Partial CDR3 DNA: TGTGCCAGCAGCACTCGGACAGGAAGTCTAACAGATACG.

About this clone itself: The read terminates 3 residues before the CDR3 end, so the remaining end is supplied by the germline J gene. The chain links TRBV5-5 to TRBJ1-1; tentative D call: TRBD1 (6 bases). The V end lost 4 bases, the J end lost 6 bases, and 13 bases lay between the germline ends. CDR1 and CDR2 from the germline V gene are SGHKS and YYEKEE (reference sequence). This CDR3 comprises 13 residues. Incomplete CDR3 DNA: TGTGCCAGCAGCGGGGGGGCCGGCCCTGAA. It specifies CASSGGAGPE. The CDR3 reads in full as CASSGGAGPEAFF. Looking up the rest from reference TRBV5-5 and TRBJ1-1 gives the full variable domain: DAGVTQSPTHLIKTRGQQVTLRCSPISGHKSVSWYQQVLGQGPQFIFQYYEKEERGRGNFPDRFSARQFPNYSSELNVNALLLGDSALYLCASSGGAGPEAFFGQGTRLTVV.

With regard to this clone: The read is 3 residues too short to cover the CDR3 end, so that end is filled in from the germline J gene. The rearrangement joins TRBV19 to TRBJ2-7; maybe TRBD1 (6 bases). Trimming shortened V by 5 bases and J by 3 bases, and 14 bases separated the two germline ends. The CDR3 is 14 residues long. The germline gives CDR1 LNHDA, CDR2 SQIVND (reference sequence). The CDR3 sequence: CASSARDTYYEQYF. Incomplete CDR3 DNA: TGTGCCAGTAGTGCCCGGGACACCTACTACGAG. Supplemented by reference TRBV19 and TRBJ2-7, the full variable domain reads DGGITQSPKYLFRKEGQNVTLSCEQNLNHDAMYWYRQDPGQGLRLIYYSQIVNDFQKGDIAEGYSVSREKKESFPLTVTSAQKNPTAFYLCASSARDTYYEQYFGPGTRLTVT.

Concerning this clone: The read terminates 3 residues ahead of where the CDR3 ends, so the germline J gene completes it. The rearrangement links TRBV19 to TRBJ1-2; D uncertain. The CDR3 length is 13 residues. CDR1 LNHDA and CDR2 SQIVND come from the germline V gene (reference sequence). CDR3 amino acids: CASSNRLSYDYTF. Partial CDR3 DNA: TGTGCCAGTAGTAACCGGTTATCCTACGAC.

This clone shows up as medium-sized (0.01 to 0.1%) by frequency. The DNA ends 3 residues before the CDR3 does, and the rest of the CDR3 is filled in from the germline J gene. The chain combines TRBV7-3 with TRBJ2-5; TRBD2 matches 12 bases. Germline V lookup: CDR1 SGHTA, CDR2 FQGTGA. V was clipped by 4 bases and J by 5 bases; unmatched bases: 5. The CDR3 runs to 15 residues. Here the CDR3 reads CASSSSGGAVETQYF. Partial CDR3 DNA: TGTGCCAGCAGCTCTAGCGGGGGGGCGGTTGAGACC.

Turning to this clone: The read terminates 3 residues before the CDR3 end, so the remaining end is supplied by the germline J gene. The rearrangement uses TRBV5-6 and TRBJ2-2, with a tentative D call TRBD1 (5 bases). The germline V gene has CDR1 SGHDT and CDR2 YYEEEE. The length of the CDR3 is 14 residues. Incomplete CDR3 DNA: TGTGCCAGCAGCTTACTCCACAGGAATTCACCG. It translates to CASSLLHRNSP. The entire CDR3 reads CASSLLHRNSPLFF.

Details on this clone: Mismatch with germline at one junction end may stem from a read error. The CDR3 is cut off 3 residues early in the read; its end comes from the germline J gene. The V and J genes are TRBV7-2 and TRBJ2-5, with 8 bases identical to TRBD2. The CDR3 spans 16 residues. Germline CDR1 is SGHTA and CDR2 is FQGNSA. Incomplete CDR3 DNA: TGTGCCAGCAGCGTAGCCCGGCGGGGGGCTGAAGAGACC. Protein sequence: CASSVARRGAEET. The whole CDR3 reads CASSVARRGAEETQYF.